This TCR beta chain is from a study of T cells in Graves' hyperthyroidism and ophthalmopathy. Regarding the study as a whole: Blood also held most thyroid clonotypes expanded beyond 0.001. Classification by a 13 V-J model distinguished ophthalmopathy from stable hyperthyroidism.

Graves' hyperthyroidism is called stable when ophthalmopathy does not progress within 18 months. Investigators excluded patients with uncontrolled infection, other autoimmune disease, pregnancy or lactation. RNA transcripts were the template for amplifying TCR beta CDR3 regions. Carried out on the TCR CDR3, a first-round RT-PCR used the HTBI primer set. TCRdb analysed the multiplex PCR reads with MiXCR anew, one entry per CDR3 protein. Counted here are 500,000 to 550,000 distinct CDR3 sequences, less than 25% occurring once; the ten biggest clones make up about 30%. This CDR3 has 15 amino acids. In germline, CDR1 is MNHEY, CDR2 SVGEGT. Losses at the gene ends were 3 bases for V and 4 bases for J; bases not matched to a gene: 7. This clonotype came up many times. Its specificity is not known.

This receptor was obtained from a man between 18 and 29 years old with Graves' hyperthyroidism. The specimen sequenced was blood. The J gene is TRBJ1-1, the V gene TRBV6-2 or TRBV6-3; TRBD1 aligns across 8 bases. CDR3 DNA: TGTGCCAGCAGTTATTGGACAGGGTGGGGCACTGAAGCTTTCTTT. It codes for CASSYWTGWGTEAFF.